Presented here are 32 T cell receptor beta chains from one specimen sequenced in a study of identical twins. A single record per CDR3 protein comes from TCRdb applying MiXCR to the 5' RACE reads. The sample holds around 960,000 distinct CDR3 sequences; around 12% are singletons and the top ten take under 2%. The sample was also reused in another study, on yellow fever vaccine responses in identical twins.

The sequencing input was PBMCs. The receptors were gathered from a young woman in good health.

This clonotype appeared a few times. V and J are TRBV11-2 and TRBJ2-7, with 9 positions matching TRBD1. Trimming at V came to 5 bases and at J to 5 bases, leaving 13 bases not matched to a gene. The CDR3 spans 16 residues. Looked up from germline, CDR1 is SGHAT and CDR2 is FQNNGV. The CDR3 sequence: CASSPYRTGVYHEQYV. In DNA, the CDR3 is TGTGCCAGCAGCCCGTACCGGACAGGGGTCTACCACGAGCAGTACGTC.

The chain recombines TRBV6-5 with TRBJ2-1; TRBD2 matches 7 bases. Per the germline V gene, CDR1 is MNHEY and CDR2 is SVGAGI. V lost 2 bases, J lost 6 bases, and 7 bases stayed unmatched. The CDR3 is made up of 15 amino acids. CDR3: CASSYVRGDFNEQFF. The DNA of the CDR3 is TGTGCCAGCAGTTACGTCCGGGGGGATTTCAATGAGCAGTTCTTC.

About this clonotype: A read error may produce the germline difference seen at one junction end. The CDR3 spells CASSLGMTSSHNEQFF. CDR3 nucleotide sequence: TGCGCCAGCAGCTTGGGGATGACTAGCTCCCACAATGAGCAGTTCTTC. The J gene is TRBJ2-1, the V gene TRBV5-1; the match to TRBD2 covers 7 bases. This CDR3 is 16 amino acids long. The germline V gene has CDR1 SGHRS and CDR2 YFSETQ.

This clonotype was seen only a few times. The chain joins TRBV6-5 to TRBJ1-4; 8 bases map to TRBD1. The CDR3 is 15 amino acids. Trimming took 4 bases from V and 3 from J; bases not matched to a gene: 4. Germline V CDR1 and CDR2: MNHEY, SVGAGI. The CDR3 reads CASSLQGGANEKLFF. CDR3 coding DNA: TGTGCCAGCAGTTTACAGGGGGGGGCTAATGAAAAACTGTTTTTT.

This clonotype was counted many times. V and J are TRBV2 and TRBJ2-7; no firm D call. Between the trimmed V and J ends, which lost 2 bases and 3 bases, there was a span of 5 bases. Per the germline V gene, CDR1 is SNHLY and CDR2 is FYNNEI. The CDR3 has 12 residues. CDR3 bases: TGTGCCAGCAGTGAACTGATCTACGAGCAGTACGTC. Its translation is CASSELIYEQYV.

This clonotype occurred a few times. The J gene is TRBJ2-1, the V gene TRBV2; 7 bases are shared with TRBD2. The length of the CDR3 is 16 residues. Germline V gives CDR1 SNHLY, CDR2 FYNNEI. V dropped 4 bases and J dropped 0; count of bases not matched to a gene: 6. The CDR3 loop reads CASSGERGFSYNEQFF. As DNA, the CDR3 is TGTGCCAGCAGTGGGGAGCGGGGTTTCTCCTACAATGAGCAGTTCTTC.

The V and J genes are TRBV3-1 and TRBJ1-5, with a weak D call TRBD1 (6 bases). This CDR3 region has 14 residues. V was trimmed by 5 bases and J by 0 bases, leaving 8 bases between them. Germline V gene sequence: CDR1 LGHDT, CDR2 YNNKEL (reference sequence). CDR3 nucleotide sequence: TGTGCCAGCAGCATCAGGGGTAGCAATCAGCCCCAGCATTTT. Translating it yields CASSIRGSNQPQHF.

V gene TRBV20-1 combines with J gene TRBJ2-3; D is ambiguous. Germline assignment: CDR1 DFQATT and CDR2 SNEGSKA (reference sequence). The CDR3 sequence is 14 residues long. With 2 bases removed from V and 0 bases from J, the gap between germline ends came to 9 bases. The CDR3 bases are TGCAGTGCTAGACTAGTAGTGAGCACAGATACGCAGTATTTT. This gives the protein CSARLVVSTDTQYF.

This clonotype was counted many times. The rearrangement uses TRBV4-1 and TRBJ1-1; D is possibly TRBD1 (5 bases). There are 15 residues in the CDR3. The germline V gene encodes CDR1 MGHRA and CDR2 YSYEKL. V was trimmed by 3 bases and J by 2 bases, leaving 13 bases between them. The CDR3 is CASSHGAIGNTEAFF. The CDR3 DNA is TGCGCCAGCAGCCATGGGGCTATTGGAAACACTGAAGCTTTCTTT.

This clonotype has just a few counts. This chain joins TRBV7-2 and TRBJ2-3, with no clear D. The CDR3 contains 13 residues. Germline values: CDR1 SGHTA, CDR2 FQGNSA. Trimming stripped 1 base from V and 4 bases from J, with 6 bases between. The chain's CDR3 is CASSLERADTQYF. In DNA, the CDR3 is TGTGCCAGCAGCTTAGAGCGAGCAGATACGCAGTATTTT.

The chain carries TRBV9 and TRBJ2-1; 9 bases fit TRBD2. V was clipped by 2 bases and J by 8 bases; unmatched bases: 5. CDR1 is SGDLS, CDR2 YYNGEE, per germline. CDR3 length equals 14 residues. The chain's CDR3 is CASSVLAGRDEQFF. As DNA, the CDR3 is TGTGCCAGCAGCGTGCTAGCGGGGAGGGATGAGCAGTTCTTC.

This clonotype came up a few times. The chain has TRBV9 and TRBJ1-2; D is ambiguous. V lost 0 bases and J lost 2, with 11 bases in between. Germline values: CDR1 SGDLS, CDR2 YYNGEE. CDR3 size: 15 residues. The CDR3, as DNA: TGTGCCAGCAGCGTAGGGACCGCTACAAACTATGGCTACACCTTC. Protein product: CASSVGTATNYGYTF.

This clonotype showed up just a few times. The chain recombines TRBV7-9 with TRBJ1-1; D possibly corresponds to TRBD1 (5 bases). V was pared by 0 bases and J by 3 bases, with 8 bases between. The CDR3 runs 14 residues. Germline V gives CDR1 SEHNR, CDR2 FQNEAQ (reference sequence). The CDR3 spells CASSLAGADTEAFF. The CDR3, as DNA: TGTGCCAGCAGCTTAGCAGGGGCGGACACTGAAGCTTTCTTT. The full variable domain, its missing parts supplied by reference TRBV7-9 and TRBJ1-1, is DTGVSQNPRHKITKRGQNVTFRCDPISEHNRLYWYRQTLGQGPEFLTYFQNEAQLEKSRLLSDRFSAERPKGSFSTLEIQRTEQGDSAMYLCASSLAGADTEAFFGQGTRLTVV.

Here the CDR3 reads CASSIGPGRANEQFF. The CDR3 DNA follows: TGTGCCAGTAGTATAGGTCCCGGGAGGGCCAATGAGCAGTTCTTC. The V gene is TRBV19, the J gene TRBJ2-1; 8 nucleotides match TRBD2. The J segment lost 6 bases and the V segment lost 1 base, leaving 5 bases of the junction unmatched. CDR3 size: 15 residues. The germline gives CDR1 LNHDA, CDR2 SQIVND (reference sequence).

This clonotype has ten or more counts. This chain uses TRBV12-3 or TRBV12-4 with TRBJ2-7; D ambiguous. Deletions cut 9 bases from V and 2 bases from J, with 5 bases between. CDR3 size: 10 residues. Here the CDR3 reads CARLAYEQYF. Written as DNA, the CDR3 is TGTGCCAGGCTGGCCTACGAGCAGTACTTC.

In this sample, this clonotype turned up a few times. V usage is TRBV6-6 and J usage is TRBJ2-3; 7 bases fit TRBD1. The germline CDR1 and CDR2 sequences are MNHNY and SVGAGI (reference sequence). The J segment lost 5 bases and the V segment lost 6 bases, leaving 5 bases of the junction unmatched. This CDR3 has 13 residues. DNA of the CDR3: TGTGCCAGCAGGACAGGGAGCCGAGATACGCAGTATTTT. Translated, it gives CASRTGSRDTQYF.

This clonotype has only a few counts. The chain is built from TRBV5-1 and TRBJ1-2, with TRBD1 as a possible D gene (5 bases). The V end was cut by 4 bases, the J end by 7 bases, with 11 bases between. Germline V CDR1 and CDR2: SGHRS, YFSETQ. This CDR3 has 12 amino acids. The CDR3 loop reads CASSRGAAGYTF. CDR3 sequence (DNA): TGCGCCAGCAGCAGGGGCGCGGCTGGCTACACCTTC.

This clonotype was found many times. The rearrangement links TRBV19 to TRBJ1-2; 7 bases are shared with TRBD1. Germline V gives CDR1 LNHDA, CDR2 SQIVND (reference sequence). V was clipped by 4 bases and J by 4 bases; unmatched bases: 9. The CDR3 length is 15 residues. CDR3 sequence (DNA): TGTGCCAGTAGTACCATCCGCTCAGGGGGCTATGGCTACACCTTC. Amino acids: CASSTIRSGGYGYTF.

This clonotype came up many times. The genes are TRBV3-1 and TRBJ2-7; a possible D gene is TRBD1 (5 bases). Per the germline V gene, CDR1 is LGHDT and CDR2 is YNNKEL (reference sequence). Trimming removed 1 base at V and 6 bases at J, with 7 bases between. The CDR3 is 12 residues long. The CDR3 DNA follows: TGTGCCAGCAGCCAAGGGGGCGTCGAGCAGTACTTC. It encodes CASSQGGVEQYF.

The rearrangement joins TRBV12-3 or TRBV12-4 to TRBJ1-1; D is uncertain. Trimming took off 0 bases at V and 3 bases at J, with 11 bases between the two ends. CDR3 length: 15 amino acids. CDR3 DNA: TGTGCCAGCAGTTTAGCGCGGCTTAAGGACACTGAAGCTTTCTTT. Its protein product is CASSLARLKDTEAFF.

The table lists this clonotype with a few counts. The CDR3 nucleotides read TGCAGTGCCGAACCAAATAGCGGGGAAGCACTAAGGGCGCAGTATTTT. Translation: CSAEPNSGEALRAQYF. The chain couples TRBV20-1 to TRBJ2-3; 8 nucleotides agree with TRBD2. V was pared by 6 bases and J by 10 bases, with 21 bases of the junction left unmatched. The germline V gene has CDR1 DFQATT and CDR2 SNEGSKA (reference sequence). This CDR3 spans 16 amino acids.

This clonotype has just a few counts. The chain recombines TRBV12-3 or TRBV12-4 with TRBJ1-1; 7 positions agree with TRBD1. V was clipped by 5 bases and J by 0 bases; unmatched bases: 6. The CDR3 is 15 residues long. The CDR3 loop reads CASSPLTGVNTEAFF. The CDR3, as DNA: TGTGCCAGCAGTCCCCTAACAGGGGTGAACACTGAAGCTTTCTTT.

Ten or more counts support this clonotype. The chain is built from TRBV27 and TRBJ2-1; the D gene is possibly TRBD2 (6 bases). The ends were cut back, 4 bases at V and 3 bases at J, with 10 bases in the middle. The CDR3 loop spans 14 amino acids. Germline lookup yields CDR1 MNHEY and CDR2 SMNVEV (reference sequence). In nucleotides, the CDR3 is TGTGCCAGCAGTTCGGCTAGCGTCTACAATGAGCAGTTCTTC. Its protein product is CASSSASVYNEQFF.

The V call is TRBV12-3 or TRBV12-4, the J call TRBJ2-1; D gene uncertain. Trimming removed 7 bases at V and 0 bases at J, with 13 bases between. The CDR3 has 15 residues. CDR3 protein: CASNKQTLSYNEQFF. The CDR3 coding sequence is TGTGCCAGCAATAAACAGACTCTCTCCTACAATGAGCAGTTCTTC.

This clonotype was seen a handful of times. The chain recombines TRBV2 with TRBJ2-3; 7 nucleotides align to TRBD2. Losses at the gene ends were 4 bases for V and 6 bases for J; bases not matched to a gene: 7. CDR1 is SNHLY and CDR2 is FYNNEI in the germline V gene. CDR3 length: 14 residues. CDR3 loop: CASSVRLAGDTQYF. The CDR3 coding sequence is TGTGCCAGCAGTGTACGACTAGCTGGGGATACGCAGTATTTT.

This clonotype was observed at least ten times. The rearrangement links TRBV12-3 or TRBV12-4 to TRBJ2-2, with D possibly TRBD1 on 7 matching bases. V was shortened by 7 bases and J by 3 bases, with 18 bases between the two germline ends. This CDR3 has 16 residues. The CDR3 DNA reads as TGTGCCAGCATCCCCGGGCAGGGGGGTTACACCGGGGAGCTGTTTTTT. It yields the protein CASIPGQGGYTGELFF.

This chain joins TRBV28 and TRBJ2-3; weak D call: TRBD2 (5 bases). This CDR3 has 14 amino acids. With 3 bases removed from V and 3 bases from J, the gap between germline ends came to 10 bases. Looked up from germline, CDR1 is MDHEN and CDR2 is SYDVKM. CDR3 loop: CASSFDWETDTQYF. For the CDR3, the DNA is TGTGCCAGCAGTTTCGACTGGGAGACAGATACGCAGTATTTT.

This clonotype was observed a few times. The chain carries TRBV20-1 and TRBJ1-1; D is undetermined. The V end lost 6 bases, the J end lost 1 base, and 15 bases lay between the germline ends. This CDR3 region has 14 residues. The V gene's germline CDR1 is DFQATT and CDR2 SNEGSKA (reference sequence). The CDR3 DNA sequence: TGCAGTGCGCGTTCTCAAGGATGGAACACTGAAGCTTTCTTT. Its protein is CSARSQGWNTEAFF.

In nucleotides, the CDR3 is TGTGCCACCAGTGATATCCGACAGGGGGCGATCCTGGAGACCCAGTACTTC. Its translation is CATSDIRQGAILETQYF. V usage is TRBV24-1 and J usage is TRBJ2-5, with TRBD1 matching 10 bases. After removal of 3 bases from V and 5 bases from J, the junction contained 11 bases not matched to a gene. CDR3 length equals 17 residues. Germline-derived CDR1 and CDR2 are KGHDR and SFDVKD.

This clonotype was seen ten or more times. The chain carries TRBV29-1 and TRBJ1-1; no firm D call. The CDR3 runs 13 residues. Per germline, CDR1 SQVTM and CDR2 ANQGSEA. Trimming removed 2 bases at V and 3 bases at J, with 10 bases between. DNA of the CDR3: TGCAGCGTTGAACCCCAACTGGACACTGAAGCTTTCTTT. Its protein is CSVEPQLDTEAFF. Together with reference TRBV29-1 and TRBJ1-1, the CDR3 gives the full variable domain: SAVISQKPSRDICQRGTSLTIQCQVDSQVTMMFWYRQQPGQSLTLIATANQGSEATYESGFVIDKFPISRPNLTFSTLTVSNMSPEDSSIYLCSVEPQLDTEAFFGQGTRLTVV.

This clonotype was observed a handful of times. The genes are TRBV10-3 and TRBJ2-6; D unclear. The CDR3 is made up of 13 amino acids. Between the trimmed V and J ends, which lost 9 bases and 1 base, there was a span of 7 bases. The germline V gene has CDR1 ENHRY and CDR2 SYGVKD. The CDR3 DNA sequence: TGTGCCATTCGAAATTCTGGGGCCAACGTCCTGACTTTC. This gives the protein CAIRNSGANVLTF.

The rearrangement uses TRBV20-1 and TRBJ2-7; 11 bases are shared with TRBD2. The CDR3 totals 17 residues. Germline V gives CDR1 DFQATT, CDR2 SNEGSKA (reference sequence). The V gene end was trimmed by 0 bases and the J gene end by 2 bases; junction bases not matched to a gene: 9. In nucleotides, the CDR3 is TGCAGTGCTAGAGATCCAACTAGCGGGGGTCCCCCCTACGAGCAGTACGTC. It is translated as CSARDPTSGGPPYEQYV.